The rows below give T cell receptor beta chains drawn from one sample of a study of blood T cell repertoires in COVID-19. Libraries were prepared by immunoSEQ multiplex PCR; TCRdb keeps only in-frame clonotypes and omits some of them. The table shows 250,000 or so clones, with 84% occurring only once. Input material: peripheral blood. The receptors derive from a woman aged 40 to 50 who had recovered from COVID-19. Both conserved end residues are part of each CDR3. D genes are given only for firm matches. Only part of the rows carry a size: once, few, many, or a class if the clone is expanded.

>TRBJ2-7|TRBV29-1|.|TRBD2
CSVELRGASYEQYF
TGCAGCGTTGAATTGCGGGGGGCCTCCTACGAGCAGTACTTC
>TRBJ2-7|TRBV2|.|TRBD1
CASSRSDRGRDEQYF
TGTGCCAGCAGCCGATCCGACAGGGGTCGCGACGAGCAGTACTTC
>TRBJ2-1|TRBV2|.|TRBD1
CASSTDRGWNEQFF
TGTGCCAGCAGTACAGACAGGGGGTGGAATGAGCAGTTCTTC
>TRBJ2-3|TRBV11-3|.|TRBD1
CASSLDGTGSTDTQYF
TGTGCCAGCAGCTTAGACGGGACAGGGAGCACAGATACGCAGTATTTT
>TRBJ1-6|TRBV10-2|.|.
CASSELGGSRNSPLHF
TGCGCCAGCAGTGAGTTGGGAGGGAGCCGTAATTCACCCCTCCACTTT
>TRBJ2-5|TRBV3-1/TRBV3-2|few|TRBD1
CASSSGTGRQTQYF
TGTGCCAGCAGCTCCGGGACAGGGAGGCAGACCCAGTACTTC
>TRBJ2-2|TRBV9|few|TRBD1
CASSRSPGTGTGELFF
TGTGCCAGCAGCCGGAGTCCCGGGACAGGGACCGGGGAGCTGTTTTTT
>TRBJ2-6|TRBV5-5|.|.
CASSLTTPGLRSGANVLTF
TGTGCCAGCAGCTTGACAACACCGGGACTGCGATCTGGGGCCAACGTCCTGACTTTC
>TRBJ2-5|TRBV24-1|.|TRBD1
CATSDWTGTDFRETQYF
TGTGCCACCAGTGATTGGACCGGGACAGATTTCCGGGAGACCCAGTACTTC
>TRBJ2-7|TRBV27|.|TRBD1
CASRVTGGYEQYF
TGTGCCAGCAGGGTAACAGGGGGGTACGAGCAGTACTTC
>TRBJ2-5|TRBV5-1|.|TRBD1
CASSKSGTGGETQYF
TGCGCCAGCAGCAAATCCGGGACAGGGGGAGAGACCCAGTACTTC
>TRBJ2-3|TRBV5-1|.|TRBD2
CASSIGLAGVTDTQYF
TGCGCCAGCAGCATAGGACTAGCGGGGGTTACAGATACGCAGTATTTT
>TRBJ2-5|TRBV3-1/TRBV3-2|.|.
CASSPRRVTQYF
TGTGCCAGCAGCCCCCGCCGAGTGACCCAGTACTTC
>TRBJ2-3|TRBV24-1|once|.
CATSDLGRGDTQYF
TGTGCCACCAGTGATCTGGGGCGAGGAGATACGCAGTATTTT
>TRBJ2-5|TRBV6-5|.|.
CATLRQGTETQYF
TGTGCCACCCTCCGGCAGGGCACAGAGACCCAGTACTTC
>TRBJ1-1|TRBV7-3|.|.
CASSLRPGSGTEAFF
TGTGCCAGCAGCTTAAGGCCGGGGTCGGGCACTGAAGCTTTCTTT
>TRBJ1-1|TRBV28|.|TRBD1
CASSLFRLRDRANEAFF
TGTGCCAGCAGTTTATTTCGACTCCGGGACAGGGCCAATGAAGCTTTCTTT
>TRBJ1-5|TRBV2|.|.
CASSYREGSNQPQHF
TGTGCCAGCAGTTACAGGGAGGGTAGCAATCAGCCCCAGCATTTT
>TRBJ1-2|TRBV7-2|.|TRBD1
CASSPPYRGGYTF
TGTGCCAGCAGCCCCCCCTACAGGGGCGGCTACACCTTC
>TRBJ1-5|TRBV28|.|.
CASSSGQTILSNQPQHF
TGTGCCAGCAGCTCGGGACAAACGATACTTAGCAATCAGCCCCAGCATTTT
>TRBJ2-1|TRBV2|.|TRBD1
CASSSGTGGGEQFF
TGTGCCAGCAGCTCCGGGACAGGGGGCGGTGAGCAGTTCTTC
>TRBJ2-5|TRBV6-5|.|TRBD2
CASSPGGTQETQYF
TGTGCCAGCAGCCCGGGAGGGACTCAAGAGACCCAGTACTTC
>TRBJ1-3|TRBV6-5|.|.
CASHQETVRNTIYF
TGTGCCAGCCACCAGGAGACAGTTAGAAACACCATATATTTT
>TRBJ1-4|TRBV2|.|.
CASSVEGGNEKLFF
TGTGCCAGCAGTGTGGAAGGAGGTAATGAAAAACTGTTTTTT
>TRBJ2-7|TRBV7-2|.|TRBD2
CASSLGLARTYEQYF
TGTGCCAGCAGCTTAGGACTAGCGAGGACCTACGAGCAGTACTTC
>TRBJ1-2|TRBV28|.|.
CASTRSGLNYGYTF
TGTGCCAGCACCCGGAGTGGACTCAACTATGGCTACACCTTC
>TRBJ1-1|TRBV19|.|.
CASTRPRGGYTEAFF
TGTGCCAGTACGCGCCCCAGGGGAGGGTACACTGAAGCTTTCTTT
>TRBJ1-5|TRBV6-1|few|.
CASSEGTLNQPQHF
TGTGCCAGCAGTGAGGGGACACTAAATCAGCCCCAGCATTTT
>TRBJ2-2|TRBV4-1|.|.
CASSQDNLSAGELFF
TGCGCCAGCAGCCAGGACAATTTATCGGCCGGGGAGCTGTTTTTT